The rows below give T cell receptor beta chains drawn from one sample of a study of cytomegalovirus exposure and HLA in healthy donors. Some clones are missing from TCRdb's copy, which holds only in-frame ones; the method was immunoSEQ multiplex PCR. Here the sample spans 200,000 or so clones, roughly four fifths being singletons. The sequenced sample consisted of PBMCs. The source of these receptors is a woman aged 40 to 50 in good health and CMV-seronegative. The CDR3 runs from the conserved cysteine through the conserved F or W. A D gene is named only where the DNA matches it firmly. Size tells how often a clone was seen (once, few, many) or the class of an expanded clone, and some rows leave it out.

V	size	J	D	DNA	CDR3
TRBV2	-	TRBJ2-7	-	TGTGCCAGCAGTTGGCAGGAGCAGTACTTC	CASSWQEQYF
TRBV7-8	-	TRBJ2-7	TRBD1	TGTGCCAGCAGCCCGGGACAGGGAAGCTCCTACGAGCAGTACTTC	CASSPGQGSSYEQYF
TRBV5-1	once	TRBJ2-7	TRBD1	TGCGCCAGCAGCATCAGAAGGGGGCAGAGCTCCTACGAGCAGTACTTC	CASSIRRGQSSYEQYF
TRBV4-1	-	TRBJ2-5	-	TGCGCCAGCAGCCGCACCGGGTCTCTCCAGACCCAGTACTTC	CASSRTGSLQTQYF
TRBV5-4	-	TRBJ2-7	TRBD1	TGTGCCAGCAGAGCCCCCGGGACAGGGTTGGTGGGGGAGCAGTACTTC	CASRAPGTGLVGEQYF
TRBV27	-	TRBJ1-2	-	TGTGCCAGCAGCCGGAGGGGCTATGGCTACACCTTC	CASSRRGYGYTF
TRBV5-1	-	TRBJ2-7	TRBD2	TGCGCCAGCAGCCGGGGGGAACCGCGCTCCTACGAGCAGTACTTC	CASSRGEPRSYEQYF
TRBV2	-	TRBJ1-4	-	TGTGCCAGCAGTGAAGCGGTTGGAGGACCGGCTAATGAAAAACTGTTTTTT	CASSEAVGGPANEKLFF
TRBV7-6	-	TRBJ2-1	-	TGTGCCAGCAGCCATTCACGAAACATAGCTTACAATGAGCAGTTCTTC	CASSHSRNIAYNEQFF
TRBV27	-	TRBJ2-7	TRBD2	TGTGCCAGCAGTTTCGCGGGAGGCTACGAGCAGTACTTC	CASSFAGGYEQYF
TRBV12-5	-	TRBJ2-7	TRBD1	TGTGCTACATCCAGACGGGACAGGGGGCACGAGCAGTACTTC	CATSRRDRGHEQYF
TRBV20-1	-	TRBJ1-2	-	TGCAGTGTCCCCGACACGGCTAATTCCTTC	CSVPDTANSF
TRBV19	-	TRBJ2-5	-	TGTGCCAGTAGTATGACGAGGGAGACCCAGTACTTC	CASSMTRETQYF
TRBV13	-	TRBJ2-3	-	TGTGCCAGCAGCCCTCCCACCCGGACAGACACAGATACGCAGTATTTT	CASSPPTRTDTDTQYF
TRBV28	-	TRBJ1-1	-	TGTGCCAGCACCCCGAGTTTTCCCACTGAAGCTTTCTTT	CASTPSFPTEAFF
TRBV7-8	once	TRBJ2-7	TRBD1	TGTGCCAGCAGCCCGGGGTCAGCAGGGGGCTTCTACGAGCAGTACTTC	CASSPGSAGGFYEQYF
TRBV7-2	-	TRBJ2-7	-	TGTGCCAGCAGCTCCCAGGGTCCACCCTACGAGCAGTACTTC	CASSSQGPPYEQYF
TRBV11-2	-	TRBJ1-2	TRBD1	TGTGCCAGCAGCACCGACAGGGCAGGAGGGTATGGCTACACCTTC	CASSTDRAGGYGYTF
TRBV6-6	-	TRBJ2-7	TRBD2	TGTGCCAGCACGACGGGGGGCTACGAGCAGTACTTC	CASTTGGYEQYF
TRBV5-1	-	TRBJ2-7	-	TGCGCCAGCAGCCAGTCCGGGACACAATCCTACGAGCAGTACTTC	CASSQSGTQSYEQYF
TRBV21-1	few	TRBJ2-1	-	TGTGCCAGCACCACCACAGGGGGCAGGGTTAATGAGCAGTTCTTC	CASTTTGGRVNEQFF
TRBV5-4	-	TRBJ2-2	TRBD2	TGTGCCAGCAGCTACCAGCGGGAGCGGGAGCTGTTTTTT	CASSYQRERELFF
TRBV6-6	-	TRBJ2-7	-	TGTGCCAGCAGTGATCTAGCGTCTCGCTCCGAGCAGTACTTC	CASSDLASRSEQYF
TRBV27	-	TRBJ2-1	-	TGTGCCAGCAGTTTATCTCTTCGGGTTGGTGAGCAGTTCTTC	CASSLSLRVGEQFF
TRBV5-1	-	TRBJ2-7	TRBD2	TGCGCCAGCAGCGCGTCTAGCGGGAGTTACGAGCAGTACTTC	CASSASSGSYEQYF
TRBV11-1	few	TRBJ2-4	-	TGTGCCAGCAGCCCTGGGGGCGGACTGAAAGCCAAAAACATTCAGTACTTC	CASSPGGGLKAKNIQYF
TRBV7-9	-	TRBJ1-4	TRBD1	TGTGCCAGCAGCCTTGGACAGGGGAATGAAAAACTGTTTTTT	CASSLGQGNEKLFF